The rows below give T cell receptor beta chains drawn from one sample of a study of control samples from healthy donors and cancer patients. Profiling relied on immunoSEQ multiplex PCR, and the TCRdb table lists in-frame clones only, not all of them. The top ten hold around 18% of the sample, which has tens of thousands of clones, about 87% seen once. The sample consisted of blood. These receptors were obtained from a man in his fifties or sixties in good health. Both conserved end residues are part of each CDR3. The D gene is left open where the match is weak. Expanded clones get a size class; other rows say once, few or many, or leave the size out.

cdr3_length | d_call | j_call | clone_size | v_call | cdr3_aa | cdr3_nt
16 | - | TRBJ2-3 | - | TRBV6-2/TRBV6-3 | CASSYGAEGSTDTQYF | TGTGCCAGCAGTTACGGCGCGGAGGGAAGCACAGATACGCAGTATTTT
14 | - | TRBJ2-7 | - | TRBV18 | CASSPGTLTYEQYF | TGTGCCAGCTCACCCGGGACACTCACCTACGAGCAGTACTTC
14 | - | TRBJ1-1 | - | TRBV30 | CAWSRPDRSTEAFF | TGTGCCTGGAGTCGACCCGACAGAAGCACTGAAGCTTTCTTT
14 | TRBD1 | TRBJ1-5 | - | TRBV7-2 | CASSLTGGDQPQHF | TGTGCCAGCAGCTTGACAGGGGGGGATCAGCCCCAGCATTTT
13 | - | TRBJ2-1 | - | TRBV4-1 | CASSQEGFNEQFF | TGCGCCAGCAGCCAGGAGGGGTTCAATGAGCAGTTCTTC
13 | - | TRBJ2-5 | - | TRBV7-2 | CASSTSSPGTQYF | TGTGCCAGCAGCACCAGTTCCCCGGGGACCCAGTACTTC
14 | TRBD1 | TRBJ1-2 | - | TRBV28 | CASIPGQTNYGYTF | TGTGCCAGCATCCCGGGACAGACGAACTATGGCTACACCTTC
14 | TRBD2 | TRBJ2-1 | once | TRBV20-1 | CSASRASGSDEQFF | TGCAGTGCTAGTAGGGCTAGCGGGAGTGATGAGCAGTTCTTC
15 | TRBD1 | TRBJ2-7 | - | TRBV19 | CASSFGQAVPREQYF | TGTGCCAGTAGTTTCGGACAGGCTGTCCCTAGGGAGCAGTACTTC
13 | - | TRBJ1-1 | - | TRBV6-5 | CASSRDVGSEAFF | TGTGCCAGCAGCCGGGATGTGGGCTCTGAAGCTTTCTTT
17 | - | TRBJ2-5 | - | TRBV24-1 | CATSDPKLTGLGETQYF | TGTGCCACCAGTGATCCCAAATTAACAGGGTTGGGGGAGACCCAGTACTTC
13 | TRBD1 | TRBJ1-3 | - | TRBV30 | CAGDRYSGNTIYF | TGTGCCGGGGACAGGTACTCTGGAAACACCATATATTTT
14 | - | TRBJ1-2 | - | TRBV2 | CASSVIKESGGYTF | TGTGCCAGCAGTGTGATTAAGGAGTCGGGTGGCTACACCTTC
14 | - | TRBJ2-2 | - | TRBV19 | CASSPQGWAGELFF | TGTGCCAGTAGTCCACAGGGTTGGGCCGGGGAGCTGTTTTTT
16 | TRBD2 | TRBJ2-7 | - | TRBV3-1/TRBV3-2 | CASSLGLAHPSREQYF | TGTGCCAGCAGCCTCGGACTAGCACACCCTTCGCGCGAGCAGTACTTC
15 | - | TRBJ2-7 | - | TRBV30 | CAWNLGQGQGYEQYF | TGTGCCTGGAATCTCGGGCAGGGTCAGGGCTACGAGCAGTACTTC
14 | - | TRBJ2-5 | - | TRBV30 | CAWSLQRRRETQYF | TGTGCCTGGAGTCTCCAGCGGCGGAGGGAGACCCAGTACTTC
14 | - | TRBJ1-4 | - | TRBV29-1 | CSVVLTAHREKLFF | TGCAGCGTTGTGCTGACAGCCCATAGGGAAAAACTGTTTTTT
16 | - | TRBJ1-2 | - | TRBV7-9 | CASSFGPTGSSYGYTF | TGTGCCAGCAGCTTTGGGCCGACCGGGAGTTCCTATGGCTACACCTTC
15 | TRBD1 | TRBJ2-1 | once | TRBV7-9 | CASSYQGQKSNEQFF | TGTGCCAGCAGCTACCAGGGACAGAAATCTAATGAGCAGTTCTTC
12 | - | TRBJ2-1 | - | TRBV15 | CAFIRSYNEQFF | TGTGCGTTTATCCGCTCCTACAATGAGCAGTTCTTC
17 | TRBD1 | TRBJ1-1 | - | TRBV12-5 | CASGLVDRDRGFGEAFF | TGTGCTAGTGGTTTGGTAGATAGAGACAGGGGGTTCGGGGAAGCTTTCTTT
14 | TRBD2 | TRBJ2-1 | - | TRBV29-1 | CSVETLAVGDEQFF | TGCAGCGTTGAGACCCTAGCGGTTGGTGATGAGCAGTTCTTC
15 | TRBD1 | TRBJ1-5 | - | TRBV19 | CASSIAHRGDQPQHF | TGTGCCAGTAGTATAGCTCACAGGGGGGATCAGCCCCAGCATTTT
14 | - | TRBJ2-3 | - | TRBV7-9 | CASSLGSSTDTQYF | TGTGCCAGCAGCTTAGGAAGCAGCACAGATACGCAGTATTTT
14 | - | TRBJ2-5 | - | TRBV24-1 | CATARSSLQETQYF | TGTGCCACCGCACGCTCCTCTCTTCAAGAGACCCAGTACTTC
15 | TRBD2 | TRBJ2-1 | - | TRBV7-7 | CASSLGLAAYNEQFF | TGTGCTAGCAGCTTAGGACTAGCGGCATACAATGAGCAGTTCTTC
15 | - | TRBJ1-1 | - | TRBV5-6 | CASSSWGVPNTEAFF | TGTGCCAGCAGCTCCTGGGGGGTTCCGAACACTGAAGCTTTCTTT
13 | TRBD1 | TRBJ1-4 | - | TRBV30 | CAWKGQLREKLFF | TGTGCCTGGAAGGGACAGCTAAGGGAAAAACTGTTTTTT
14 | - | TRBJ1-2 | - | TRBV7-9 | CASSLALAEGGYTF | TGTGCCAGCAGCTTAGCGCTGGCGGAGGGGGGCTACACCTTC
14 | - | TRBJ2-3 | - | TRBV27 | CASSPGLPPDTQYF | TGTGCCAGCAGTCCAGGACTGCCCCCCGATACGCAGTATTTT
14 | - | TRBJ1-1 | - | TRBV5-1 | CASSESKPNTEAFF | TGCGCCAGCAGCGAGTCCAAACCCAACACTGAAGCTTTCTTT
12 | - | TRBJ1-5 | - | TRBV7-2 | CASSLYGRPQHF | TGTGCCAGCAGCTTATATGGGCGGCCCCAGCATTTT
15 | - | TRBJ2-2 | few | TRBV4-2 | CASSQDLHLTGELFF | TGTGCCAGCAGCCAAGATCTGCATCTCACCGGGGAGCTGTTTTTT
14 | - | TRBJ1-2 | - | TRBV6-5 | CASRPAGESYGYTF | TGTGCCAGCAGACCCGCGGGGGAGAGCTATGGCTACACCTTC
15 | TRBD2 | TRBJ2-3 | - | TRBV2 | CASSLTSGGANTQYF | TGTGCCAGCAGTTTGACTAGCGGGGGGGCGAATACGCAGTATTTT
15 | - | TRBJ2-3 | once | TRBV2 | CASSEGWGSTDTQYF | TGTGCCAGCAGTGAGGGCTGGGGCAGCACAGATACGCAGTATTTT
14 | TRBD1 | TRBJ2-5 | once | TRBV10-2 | CASSASAGGETQYF | TGCGCCAGCAGTGCCAGTGCAGGGGGAGAGACCCAGTACTTC
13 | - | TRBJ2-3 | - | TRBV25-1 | CASTRETWDTQYF | TGTGCCAGCACCCGGGAGACTTGGGATACGCAGTATTTT
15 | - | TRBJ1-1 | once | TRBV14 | CASSQGTYMNTEAFF | TGTGCCAGCAGCCAAGGTACTTACATGAACACTGAAGCTTTCTTT
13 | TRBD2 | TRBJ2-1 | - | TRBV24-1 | CATSDGTSSEQFF | TGTGCCACCAGTGATGGGACTAGTAGTGAGCAGTTCTTC
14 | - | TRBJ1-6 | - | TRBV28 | CASSVGQSGSPLHF | TGTGCCAGCAGCGTAGGACAGTCTGGGTCACCCCTCCACTTT
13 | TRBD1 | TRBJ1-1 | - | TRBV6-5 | CASSYRGPTEAFF | TGTGCCAGCAGTTACAGGGGGCCCACTGAAGCTTTCTTT
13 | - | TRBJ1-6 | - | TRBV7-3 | CASSAYRNSPLHF | TGTGCCAGCAGCGCATACAGGAATTCACCCCTCCACTTT
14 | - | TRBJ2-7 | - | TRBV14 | CASSQAVSTYEQYF | TGTGCCAGCAGCCAAGCGGTATCTACCTACGAGCAGTACTTC
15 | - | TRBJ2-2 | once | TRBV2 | CASSERPLTTGELFF | TGTGCCAGCAGTGAAAGACCATTGACCACCGGGGAGCTGTTTTTT
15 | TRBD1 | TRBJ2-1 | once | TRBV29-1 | CSVEVGTGLTDEQFF | TGCAGCGTTGAAGTTGGGACAGGGTTAACCGATGAGCAGTTCTTC